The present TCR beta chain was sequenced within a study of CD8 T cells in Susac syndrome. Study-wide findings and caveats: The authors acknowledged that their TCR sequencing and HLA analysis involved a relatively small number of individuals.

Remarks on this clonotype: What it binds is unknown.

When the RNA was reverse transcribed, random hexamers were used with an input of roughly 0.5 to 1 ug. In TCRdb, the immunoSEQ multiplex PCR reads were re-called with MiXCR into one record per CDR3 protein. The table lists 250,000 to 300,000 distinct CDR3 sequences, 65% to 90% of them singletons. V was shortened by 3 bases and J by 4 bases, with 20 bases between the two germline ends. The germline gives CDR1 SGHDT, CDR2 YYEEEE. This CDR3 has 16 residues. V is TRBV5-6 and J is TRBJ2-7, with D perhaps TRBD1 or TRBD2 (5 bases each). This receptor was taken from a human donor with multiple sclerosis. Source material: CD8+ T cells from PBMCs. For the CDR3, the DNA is TGTGCCAGCAGCTGGAACCCCGACCGGGACGGATACGAGCAGTACTTC. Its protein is CASSWNPDRDGYEQYF.